Sequencing of this T cell receptor beta chain was carried out in a study of human T cells and chemical hapten exposure. General study findings and limits: Counts of TCRs expanded at PT1 correlated positively with patch test score.

This CDR3 region has 16 residues. Trimming stripped 6 bases from V and 7 bases from J, with 22 bases between. Germline V gene sequence: CDR1 SGHVS, CDR2 FQNEAQ. Time point denoted: patch test 2, 6 weeks after DPC sensitization. Treatment here: therapeutic diphenylcyclopropenone sensitization with weekly scalp DPC. This clonotype turned up a few times. Antigen specificity is unknown. TCRdb fed the RACE reads into MiXCR, producing one record per CDR3 protein. The data hold fewer than 100,000 distinct CDR3 sequences, with over 7.5% observed a single time. Source: whole blood, taken in connection with sensitization to the hapten diphenylcyclopropenone (DPC). The V call is TRBV7-8, the J call TRBJ1-5; possible D gene TRBD1, 5 bases. The source of this sequence is a woman in her thirties or forties with alopecia areata. Some clones in this sample may be carry-over from other donors' samples. CDR3 bases: TGTGCCAGCAGTCCCAGCGGGGGGGATCGGAGGCAGCCCCAGCATTTT. It is translated as CASSPSGGDRRQPQHF.